Below, 29 T cell receptor beta chains from the same sample are listed, as sequenced in a study of shared clonotypes between healthy human individuals. The protocol was immunoSEQ multiplex PCR, while the TCRdb copy is restricted to in-frame clones and leaves out a portion. This repertoire shows over 2 million clones, 85% to 95% found once; its top ten account for 0.3% to 0.45%. Sequenced material: naive CD4+ T cells from PBMCs. As to subset: CD45RA+ positively selected. The receptors here all came from a man younger than 35 in good health. Some clones in this sample may be carry-over from other donors' samples.

The rearrangement uses TRBV11-2 and TRBJ2-6; D gene unclear. The CDR3 covers 14 residues. V lost 2 bases to trimming and J lost 0 bases, with 2 bases between them. CDR1 and CDR2 (germline): SGHAT, FQNNGV. The CDR3 spells CASSLISGANVLTF. The CDR3 DNA sequence: TGTGCCAGCAGCTTAATCTCTGGGGCCAACGTCCTGACTTTC.

V gene TRBV4-1 combines with J gene TRBJ1-1; 12 bases are shared with TRBD1. CDR1 and CDR2 from the germline V gene are MGHRA and YSYEKL. This CDR3 region has 14 residues. The V segment lost 3 bases and the J segment 10 bases; nucleotides outside the gene matches: 6. CDR3 nucleotide sequence: TGCGCCAGCAGCCAGGGGGACAGGGGGCGAGGAGCTTTCTTT. This encodes CASSQGDRGRGAFF.

This sequence joins TRBV2 and TRBJ2-1; 7 nucleotides agree with TRBD1. The germline CDR1 and CDR2 sequences are SNHLY and FYNNEI. Trimming took 2 bases from V and 3 from J; bases not matched to a gene: 7. The CDR3 contains 16 residues. The CDR3 reads CASSEFGTEFYNEQFF. The CDR3 nucleotides are TGTGCCAGCAGTGAATTCGGGACAGAGTTCTACAATGAGCAGTTCTTC. The whole variable domain, filled in from reference TRBV2 and TRBJ2-1, reads EPEVTQTPSHQVTQMGQEVILRCVPISNHLYFYWYRQILGQKVEFLVSFYNNEISEKSEIFDDQFSVERPDGSNFTLKIRSTKLEDSAMYFCASSEFGTEFYNEQFFGPGTRLTVL.

Points on this clone: Other DNA sequences of this sample code for an identical CDR3. This rearrangement joins TRBV6-5 to TRBJ1-2, with D possibly being TRBD1 (5 bases). CDR3 size: 14 residues. Germline CDR1 reads MNHEY; CDR2 reads SVGAGI. Trimming took 0 bases from V and 3 from J, leaving 8 bases between them. CDR3 loop: CASSYSGGDYGYTF. Here the CDR3 DNA reads TGTGCCAGCAGTTACTCGGGAGGGGACTATGGCTACACCTTC.

This clone was found once. The V gene is TRBV28, the J gene TRBJ1-1, with 7 bases identical to TRBD1. Looked up from germline, CDR1 is MDHEN and CDR2 is SYDVKM. The CDR3 extends over 16 amino acids. The junction had 13 bases not matched to a gene; V was cut back by 8 bases and J by 1 base. The CDR3 reads CASGRPGGIPNTEAFF. CDR3 nucleotides: TGTGCCAGCGGGCGGCCAGGGGGGATCCCGAACACTGAAGCTTTCTTT.

The chain joins TRBV5-1 to TRBJ2-7; D is perhaps TRBD1 (6 bases). The germline V and J ends were trimmed by 3 bases and 4 bases, with 23 bases remaining between them. CDR3 length: 17 amino acids. CDR1 is SGHRS, CDR2 YFSETQ, per germline. CDR3 region: CASSYQYTDSPGYEQYF. The CDR3 nucleotides read TGCGCCAGCAGCTACCAATATACGGACAGCCCCGGATACGAGCAGTACTTC. The full variable domain, rest sourced from reference TRBV5-1 and TRBJ2-7, is KAGVTQTPRYLIKTRGQQVTLSCSPISGHRSVSWYQQTPGQGLQFLFEYFSETQRNKGNFPGRFSGRQFSNSRSEMNVSTLELGDSALYLCASSYQYTDSPGYEQYFGPGTRLTVT.

This clone was seen just once. The chain joins TRBV29-1 to TRBJ2-5; 10 bases fit TRBD2. CDR1 and CDR2 (germline): SQVTM, ANQGSEA. This CDR3 is built from 15 residues. V dropped 4 bases and J dropped 2; count of bases not matched to a gene: 7. As DNA, the CDR3 is TGCAGCGTTGGGTGGACTAGCGGATTACAAGAGACCCAGTACTTC. It translates to CSVGWTSGLQETQYF.

The sample holds one count of this clone. The V gene is TRBV19, the J gene TRBJ1-4; no firm D call. Germline loops: CDR1 LNHDA, CDR2 SQIVND (reference sequence). The CDR3 has 16 residues. The V end lost 7 bases, the J end lost 4 bases, and 19 bases lay between the germline ends. CDR3 nucleotide sequence: TGTGCCAGTACTGGCCAGGCCTCGATCCTTAATGAAAAACTGTTTTTT. Protein product: CASTGQASILNEKLFF.

The chain uses TRBV18 and TRBJ1-4, with 7 bases aligning to TRBD1. CDR3 length equals 15 residues. The germline V gene has CDR1 KGHSH and CDR2 LQKENI. Trimming removed 3 bases from V and 6 bases from J; junction bases left unmatched: 7. The CDR3 is CASSPGGGGDEKLFF. Written as DNA, the CDR3 is TGTGCCAGCTCACCCGGTGGAGGGGGCGATGAAAAACTGTTTTTT.

The chain couples TRBV5-6 to TRBJ1-2; D call uncertain. Germline loops: CDR1 SGHDT, CDR2 YYEEEE. With 0 bases removed from V and 2 bases from J, the gap between germline ends came to 11 bases. This CDR3 contains 15 residues. The DNA for the CDR3 is TGTGCCAGCAGCTTGGTATGGGGTCAAAACTATGGCTACACCTTC. This gives the protein CASSLVWGQNYGYTF.

V is TRBV28 and J is TRBJ2-3; 7 positions agree with TRBD2. This CDR3 is 13 amino acids long. J gave up 2 bases and V 10 bases, and 6 bases lay outside the gene matches. CDR1 and CDR2 from the germline V gene are MDHEN and SYDVKM. The CDR3 loop reads CATESGTTDTQYF. DNA of the CDR3: TGTGCCACCGAAAGCGGGACCACAGATACGCAGTATTTT.

The chain joins TRBV7-2 to TRBJ1-5; 9 bases line up with TRBD1. J gave up 5 bases and V 5 bases, and 13 bases lay outside the gene matches. The CDR3 runs 17 residues. Germline V gene sequence: CDR1 SGHTA, CDR2 FQGNSA. This CDR3 reads CASSLTGARDRDQPQHF. The CDR3 coding sequence is TGTGCCAGCAGCCTCACCGGGGCACGGGACAGGGATCAGCCCCAGCATTTT. The full variable domain, rest sourced from reference TRBV7-2 and TRBJ1-5, is GAGVSQSPSNKVTEKGKDVELRCDPISGHTALYWYRQSLGQGLEFLIYFQGNSAPDKSGLPSDRFSAERTGGSVSTLTIQRTQQEDSAVYLCASSLTGARDRDQPQHFGDGTRLSIL.

The V and J genes are TRBV29-1 and TRBJ1-4; 8 bases agree with TRBD1. The CDR3 runs to 17 residues. With V trimmed by 3 bases and J by 3 bases, 12 bases remained unmatched. Germline V gene data show CDR1 as SQVTM and CDR2 as ANQGSEA. The CDR3 coding sequence is TGCAGCGTTGAGGAGTGGACAGGGAAGGGGGCTAATGAAAAACTGTTTTTT. It codes for CSVEEWTGKGANEKLFF. Supplemented by reference TRBV29-1 and TRBJ1-4, the full variable domain reads SAVISQKPSRDICQRGTSLTIQCQVDSQVTMMFWYRQQPGQSLTLIATANQGSEATYESGFVIDKFPISRPNLTFSTLTVSNMSPEDSSIYLCSVEEWTGKGANEKLFFGSGTQLSVL.

This sequence joins TRBV5-1 and TRBJ1-1; D uncertain. V lost 1 base, J lost 6 bases, and 16 bases lay in between. Germline CDR1 reads SGHRS; CDR2 reads YFSETQ. The CDR3 sequence is 15 residues long. The CDR3 nucleotides read TGCGCCAGCAGCTTGTTTGCAGGCCTGGACGCTGAAGCTTTCTTT. Its protein is CASSLFAGLDAEAFF. Using reference TRBV5-1 and TRBJ1-1 for the parts outside the CDR3, the full variable domain is KAGVTQTPRYLIKTRGQQVTLSCSPISGHRSVSWYQQTPGQGLQFLFEYFSETQRNKGNFPGRFSGRQFSNSRSEMNVSTLELGDSALYLCASSLFAGLDAEAFFGQGTRLTVV.

The chain has TRBV5-1 and TRBJ2-7; TRBD2 matches at 7 bases. The junction had 7 bases not matched to a gene; V was cut back by 0 bases and J by 4 bases. Germline lookup yields CDR1 SGHRS and CDR2 YFSETQ. The CDR3 has 15 residues. The DNA for the CDR3 is TGCGCCAGCAGCTTGGCCAGCGGGACTCATTACGAGCAGTACTTC. Protein product: CASSLASGTHYEQYF.

In regard to this clone: The sample contains more than one DNA sequence encoding this CDR3. The chain uses TRBV5-1 and TRBJ1-2, with 7 bases that match TRBD1. V shed 4 bases and J 6 bases; nucleotides not matched to a gene: 3. The germline CDR1 and CDR2 sequences are SGHRS and YFSETQ. The CDR3 spans 12 residues. This CDR3 reads CASSLGQDGYTF. The CDR3 DNA follows: TGCGCCAGCAGCCTCGGACAGGATGGCTACACCTTC. Combining the CDR3 with reference TRBV5-1 and TRBJ1-2 gives the whole variable domain KAGVTQTPRYLIKTRGQQVTLSCSPISGHRSVSWYQQTPGQGLQFLFEYFSETQRNKGNFPGRFSGRQFSNSRSEMNVSTLELGDSALYLCASSLGQDGYTFGSGTRLTVV.

This sequence joins TRBV6-5 and TRBJ2-3; D could derive from TRBD1 or TRBD2 (6 bases each). Germline-derived CDR1 and CDR2 are MNHEY and SVGAGI. CDR3 length: 14 residues. V lost 5 bases, J lost 4 bases, and 13 bases lay in between. CDR3 nucleotides: TGTGCCAGCAGTACTAGGAGGGGGGCAGATACGCAGTATTTT. Residues: CASSTRRGADTQYF.

The chain combines TRBV9 with TRBJ2-1; a possible D gene is TRBD1 (5 bases). Germline loops: CDR1 SGDLS, CDR2 YYNGEE. The CDR3 contains 14 residues. Trimming stripped 2 bases from V and 8 bases from J, with 14 bases between. Written as DNA, the CDR3 is TGTGCCAGCAGCGTGTTCACAGGACGTGATGAGCAGTTCTTC. It is translated as CASSVFTGRDEQFF.

V gene TRBV5-1 combines with J gene TRBJ2-3; 12 positions agree with TRBD2. CDR3 length equals 15 residues. Looked up from germline, CDR1 is SGHRS and CDR2 is YFSETQ. The ends lost 4 bases at V and 7 bases at J; junction bases unmatched: 7. CDR3 amino acids: CASSQGLAGANTQYF. Here the CDR3 DNA reads TGCGCCAGCAGCCAGGGACTAGCGGGTGCCAATACGCAGTATTTT.

A single count supports this clone. The V gene is TRBV5-4, the J gene TRBJ2-5; 11 bases align to TRBD2. This CDR3 is 18 amino acids long. Unmatched junction bases numbered 13, after V lost 4 bases and J lost 2 bases. Germline CDR1 reads SGHNT; CDR2 reads YYREEE (reference sequence). CDR3 in amino acids: CASSLGPLAGANQETQYF. The DNA for the CDR3 is TGTGCCAGCAGCCTCGGACCACTAGCGGGAGCGAATCAAGAGACCCAGTACTTC.

This sequence joins TRBV9 and TRBJ1-2, with TRBD1 as a possible D gene (5 bases). This CDR3 is 13 amino acids long. The V end lost 3 bases, the J end lost 8 bases, and 14 bases lay between the germline ends. Germline loops: CDR1 SGDLS, CDR2 YYNGEE. CDR3 DNA sequence: TGTGCCAGCAGCGGGACGGGGGAGGAAGGCTACACCTTC. As protein: CASSGTGEEGYTF.

V gene TRBV7-9 combines with J gene TRBJ1-1; the D is unclear. Trimming pared 5 bases from V and 0 bases from J, leaving 10 bases between. The germline V gene has CDR1 SEHNR and CDR2 FQNEAQ (reference sequence). The length of the CDR3 is 14 residues. In DNA form, the CDR3 reads TGTGCCAGCAGCCCTTCTGCGATGAACACTGAAGCTTTCTTT. This sequence encodes CASSPSAMNTEAFF.

The rearrangement uses TRBV13 and TRBJ2-5, with D unclear. The germline V gene has CDR1 PRHDT and CDR2 FYEKMQ (reference sequence). Trimming pared 2 bases from V and 7 bases from J, leaving 8 bases between. This CDR3 has 12 amino acids. The CDR3 reads CASSLPRATQYF. Here the CDR3 DNA reads TGTGCCAGCAGCTTACCCCGAGCGACCCAGTACTTC.

The V call is TRBV29-1, the J call TRBJ1-1; the D is unclear. Germline CDR1 SQVTM, CDR2 ANQGSEA. The CDR3 totals 12 residues. Deletions cut 6 bases from V and 1 base from J, with 9 bases between. The CDR3 region has the DNA TGCAGCGTAAACAAAGGGAACACTGAAGCTTTCTTT. Protein product: CSVNKGNTEAFF. Combining the CDR3 with reference TRBV29-1 and TRBJ1-1 gives the whole variable domain SAVISQKPSRDICQRGTSLTIQCQVDSQVTMMFWYRQQPGQSLTLIATANQGSEATYESGFVIDKFPISRPNLTFSTLTVSNMSPEDSSIYLCSVNKGNTEAFFGQGTRLTVV.

The chain is built from TRBV5-1 and TRBJ2-5; tentatively, D is TRBD1 (6 bases). The DNA end lines up better with TRBJ2-7; the J call may be wrong. This CDR3 spans 15 amino acids. Per germline, CDR1 SGHRS and CDR2 YFSETQ. This chain's CDR3 is CASSPLTGSTREQYF. DNA for the CDR3: TGCGCCAGCAGCCCACTTACAGGGTCTACGCGCGAGCAGTACTTC.

The chain employs TRBV15 and TRBJ2-1; no definite D call. This CDR3 contains 16 residues. The V gene lost 1 base and the J gene lost 7 bases, with 17 bases spanning the gap. Germline V gene data show CDR1 as LNHNV and CDR2 as YYDKDF (reference sequence). The CDR3 region is CATSRGADPLENEQFF. The CDR3 DNA sequence: TGTGCCACCAGCAGAGGGGCGGACCCGCTTGAGAATGAGCAGTTCTTC.

The V and J genes are TRBV27 and TRBJ2-7; the match to TRBD2 covers 9 bases. V was pared by 4 bases and J by 3 bases, with 10 bases of the junction left unmatched. CDR3 size: 16 residues. Germline-derived CDR1 and CDR2 are MNHEY and SMNVEV (reference sequence). The CDR3 sequence: CASSYQREAQDYEQYF. The CDR3 coding sequence is TGTGCCAGCAGTTACCAGCGGGAGGCCCAAGACTACGAGCAGTACTTC.

The V gene is TRBV6-5, the J gene TRBJ2-1; D gene ambiguous. This CDR3 has 15 residues. V lost 6 bases and J 3 bases, leaving 15 bases between the germline ends. From germline, CDR1 is MNHEY and CDR2 SVGAGI. Written as DNA, the CDR3 is TGTGCCAGCAGCTCTAAGTGGTCAGTCTACAATGAGCAGTTCTTC. It codes for CASSSKWSVYNEQFF.

This clone was seen only a few times. The chain uses TRBV2 and TRBJ1-1; D call uncertain. The germline V gene has CDR1 SNHLY and CDR2 FYNNEI. The V and J ends lost 7 bases and 0 bases respectively, with 12 bases between them. CDR3 length: 14 residues. The CDR3 region has the DNA TGTGCCAGCATGAGTAGGAATATGAACACTGAAGCTTTCTTT. This translates into CASMSRNMNTEAFF.